The next 21 T cell receptor beta chains were all read from a single sample in a study of cytomegalovirus exposure and HLA in healthy donors. TCRdb's copy holds only in-frame clones and misses some; the assay was immunoSEQ multiplex PCR. The sample has some 69,000 clones; over 90% are singletons. Sequenced material: PBMCs. The receptors shown here come from a woman aged 18-35 years in good health and CMV-seropositive.

The chain links TRBV10-3 to TRBJ1-1; weak D call: TRBD1 (6 bases). The germline gives CDR1 ENHRY, CDR2 SYGVKD. This CDR3 has 14 amino acids. Trimming removed 3 bases from V and 5 bases from J, with 13 bases in between. CDR3: CAISDQGLGTEAFF. The DNA for the CDR3 is TGTGCCATCAGTGATCAGGGGCTAGGTACTGAAGCTTTCTTT.

V and J are TRBV6-6 and TRBJ2-5; D gene uncertain. The V gene lost 1 base and the J gene lost 3 bases, with 9 bases spanning the gap. This CDR3 is 14 amino acids long. Germline V lookup: CDR1 MNHNY, CDR2 SVGAGI (reference sequence). In DNA form, the CDR3 reads TGTGCCAGCAGTTACTTAACAAACAAAGAGACCCAGTACTTC. This encodes CASSYLTNKETQYF.

The rearrangement uses TRBV18 and TRBJ1-2, with unresolved D. The germline V gene encodes CDR1 KGHSH and CDR2 LQKENI. V lost 2 bases to trimming and J lost 7 bases, with 8 bases between them. CDR3 length: 12 residues. CDR3 DNA: TGTGCCAGCTCACCAGGTTTGAGTGGCTACACCTTC. It yields the protein CASSPGLSGYTF.

The V call is TRBV29-1, the J call TRBJ2-7; 7 nucleotides line up with TRBD1. The J segment lost 3 bases and the V segment lost 4 bases, leaving 12 bases of the junction unmatched. The CDR3 loop spans 15 amino acids. The germline V gene encodes CDR1 SQVTM and CDR2 ANQGSEA. The CDR3 DNA follows: TGCAGCGTTGTATCGGGCTGGGACAGTGGCTACGAGCAGTACTTC. Translating it yields CSVVSGWDSGYEQYF.

The chain links TRBV5-4 to TRBJ2-4; 11 nucleotides align to TRBD2. CDR1 SGHNT and CDR2 YYREEE come from the germline V gene (reference sequence). After removal of 3 bases from V and 0 bases from J, the junction contained 5 bases not matched to a gene. The CDR3 extends over 17 amino acids. The CDR3 DNA is TGTGCCAGCAGCTATAGCGGGAGGGGGGTAGCCAAAAACATTCAGTACTTC. Translating it yields CASSYSGRGVAKNIQYF.

J is TRBJ1-4 and V is TRBV15, with D possibly TRBD1 on 5 matching bases. CDR3 size: 16 residues. CDR1 LNHNV and CDR2 YYDKDF come from the germline V gene (reference sequence). V gave up 1 base and J gave up 4 bases, with 13 bases separating them. The CDR3 bases are TGTGCCACCAGCAGAGCTCTGGCAGGGATTAATGAAAAACTGTTTTTT. This encodes CATSRALAGINEKLFF.

This sequence joins TRBV6-1 and TRBJ1-5, with D unclear. CDR3 length: 13 residues. V was clipped by 4 bases and J by 4 bases, with 8 bases between them. Germline loops: CDR1 MNHNS, CDR2 SASEGT. CDR3 nucleotides: TGTGCCAGCAGTGCTGAGGGTAATCAGCCCCAGCATTTT. The encoded protein is CASSAEGNQPQHF.

The chain employs TRBV5-1 and TRBJ1-2; tentatively, D is TRBD1 (6 bases). Germline V lookup: CDR1 SGHRS, CDR2 YFSETQ. V shed 0 bases and J shed 1 base, with 10 bases lying between them. This CDR3 has 15 residues. CDR3 sequence reads: CASSLVRGGNYGYTF. CDR3 in DNA: TGCGCCAGCAGCTTGGTCCGAGGGGGTAACTATGGCTACACCTTC. The variable domain in full, completed from reference TRBV5-1 and TRBJ1-2, reads KAGVTQTPRYLIKTRGQQVTLSCSPISGHRSVSWYQQTPGQGLQFLFEYFSETQRNKGNFPGRFSGRQFSNSRSEMNVSTLELGDSALYLCASSLVRGGNYGYTFGSGTRLTVV.

This clone was seen just once. This chain uses TRBV5-1 with TRBJ2-3; 13 bases align to TRBD2. Germline values: CDR1 SGHRS, CDR2 YFSETQ. The J segment lost 2 bases and the V segment lost 3 bases, leaving 3 bases of the junction unmatched. This CDR3 is built from 16 residues. The CDR3 nucleotides read TGCGCCAGCAGCTCCGGGACTAGCGGGACCACAGATACGCAGTATTTT. Its translation is CASSSGTSGTTDTQYF.

The chain uses TRBV19 and TRBJ2-2; the D gene is possibly TRBD1 (6 bases). The V end was cut by 5 bases, the J end by 7 bases, with 11 bases between. The CDR3 extends over 13 amino acids. Germline assignment: CDR1 LNHDA and CDR2 SQIVND (reference sequence). DNA of the CDR3: TGTGCCAGTAGTTACAGGGTTCTCGGGGAGCTGTTTTTT. Protein product: CASSYRVLGELFF.

This clone was seen once. V and J are TRBV6-5 and TRBJ2-1; 7 bases match TRBD1. V trimming: 5 bases; J trimming: 2 bases; junction bases outside the gene matches: 6. This CDR3 has 15 residues. Germline assignment: CDR1 MNHEY and CDR2 SVGAGI. CDR3 residues: CASSPTGTTYNEQFF. DNA for the CDR3: TGTGCCAGCAGTCCGACAGGGACCACCTACAATGAGCAGTTCTTC.

The chain couples TRBV9 to TRBJ2-2; 8 nucleotides line up with TRBD2. The CDR3 extends over 18 amino acids. Unmatched junction bases numbered 8, after V lost 0 bases and J lost 1 base. Germline assignment: CDR1 SGDLS and CDR2 YYNGEE. The CDR3, as DNA: TGTGCCAGCAGCGTAGTACCAAGCGGGGGCCAGAACACCGGGGAGCTGTTTTTT. It codes for CASSVVPSGGQNTGELFF.

As DNA, the CDR3 is TGTGCCAGCAGCCCTCGACTAGCGGGAGAAGACGAGCAGTACTTC. This gives the protein CASSPRLAGEDEQYF. The chain is built from TRBV5-5 and TRBJ2-7, with 12 bases that match TRBD2. CDR1 SGHKS and CDR2 YYEKEE come from the germline V gene (reference sequence). The V segment lost 4 bases and the J segment 5 bases; nucleotides outside the gene matches: 7. The CDR3 consists of 15 residues.

This chain connects TRBV2 to TRBJ2-5; D uncertain. V was cut by 3 bases and J by 1 base, with 18 bases left in between. In germline, CDR1 is SNHLY, CDR2 FYNNEI. The CDR3 has 17 amino acids. In DNA form, the CDR3 reads TGTGCCAGCAGTGATTTGAAGAGCGCCGGCCTCCAAGAGACCCAGTACTTC. It yields the protein CASSDLKSAGLQETQYF.

The rearrangement joins TRBV2 to TRBJ1-5, with TRBD1 identical over 7 bases. This CDR3 has 14 residues. Trimming at V came to 3 bases and at J to 6 bases, leaving 5 bases not matched to a gene. CDR1 is SNHLY and CDR2 is FYNNEI in the germline V gene. In nucleotides, the CDR3 is TGTGCCAGCAGTGACGACAGGGATTTTCAGCCCCAGCATTTT. This encodes CASSDDRDFQPQHF.

The rearrangement joins TRBV7-9 to TRBJ2-7, with TRBD2 matching over 10 bases. V lost 5 bases and J lost 4; bases outside the gene matches: 8. Germline V gene sequence: CDR1 SEHNR, CDR2 FQNEAQ (reference sequence). This CDR3 region has 15 residues. DNA of the CDR3: TGTGCCAGCAGCCCTAGCGGGAGCTTGTCTTACGAGCAGTACTTC. It codes for CASSPSGSLSYEQYF.

The chain employs TRBV5-1 and TRBJ2-1; TRBD2 agrees at 11 bases. The CDR3 is 18 amino acids. Trimming took 5 bases from V and 4 from J; bases not matched to a gene: 14. Germline V gene sequence: CDR1 SGHRS, CDR2 YFSETQ. The CDR3 loop reads CASSEVAGGPGSYNEQFF. CDR3 sequence (DNA): TGCGCCAGCAGTGAGGTAGCGGGAGGGCCGGGTAGTTACAATGAGCAGTTCTTC.

The V gene is TRBV11-1, the J gene TRBJ1-1, with D uncertain. CDR1 is SGHAT and CDR2 is FQDESV in the germline V gene (reference sequence). The CDR3 has 15 amino acids. Trimming left V 1 base short and J 1 base short, with 10 bases between. CDR3 nucleotides: TGTGCCAGCAGCTTAGGCGGTGTGGGGAACACTGAAGCTTTCTTT. Amino acid sequence: CASSLGGVGNTEAFF. The whole variable domain, filled in from reference TRBV11-1 and TRBJ1-1, reads EAEVAQSPRYKITEKSQAVAFWCDPISGHATLYWYRQILGQGPELLVQFQDESVVDDSQLPKDRFSAERLKGVDSTLKIQPAELGDSAMYLCASSLGGVGNTEAFFGQGTRLTVV.

This rearrangement joins TRBV30 to TRBJ2-1; D is unresolved. With 1 base removed from V and 4 bases from J, the gap between germline ends came to 5 bases. The CDR3 sequence is 12 residues long. Looked up from germline, CDR1 is GTSNPN and CDR2 is SVGIG (reference sequence). CDR3 bases: TGTGCCTGGAGTGGTCTTTACAATGAGCAGTTCTTC. It translates to CAWSGLYNEQFF.

The chain joins TRBV19 to TRBJ2-3, with 9 nucleotides matching TRBD1. CDR3 size: 15 residues. Germline assignment: CDR1 LNHDA and CDR2 SQIVND (reference sequence). V lost 5 bases to trimming and J lost 4 bases; unmatched junction nucleotides: 7. CDR3 sequence (DNA): TGTGCCAGTAGTTTAGGACAGGGGACGGCAGATACGCAGTATTTT. Its protein product is CASSLGQGTADTQYF.

The V gene is TRBV5-5, the J gene TRBJ2-3; D uncertain. This CDR3 contains 14 residues. V was pared by 0 bases and J by 2 bases, with 7 bases between. The germline V gene encodes CDR1 SGHKS and CDR2 YYEKEE (reference sequence). CDR3 residues: CASSLALNTDTQYF. The CDR3 nucleotides read TGTGCCAGCAGCTTGGCACTAAACACAGATACGCAGTATTTT.